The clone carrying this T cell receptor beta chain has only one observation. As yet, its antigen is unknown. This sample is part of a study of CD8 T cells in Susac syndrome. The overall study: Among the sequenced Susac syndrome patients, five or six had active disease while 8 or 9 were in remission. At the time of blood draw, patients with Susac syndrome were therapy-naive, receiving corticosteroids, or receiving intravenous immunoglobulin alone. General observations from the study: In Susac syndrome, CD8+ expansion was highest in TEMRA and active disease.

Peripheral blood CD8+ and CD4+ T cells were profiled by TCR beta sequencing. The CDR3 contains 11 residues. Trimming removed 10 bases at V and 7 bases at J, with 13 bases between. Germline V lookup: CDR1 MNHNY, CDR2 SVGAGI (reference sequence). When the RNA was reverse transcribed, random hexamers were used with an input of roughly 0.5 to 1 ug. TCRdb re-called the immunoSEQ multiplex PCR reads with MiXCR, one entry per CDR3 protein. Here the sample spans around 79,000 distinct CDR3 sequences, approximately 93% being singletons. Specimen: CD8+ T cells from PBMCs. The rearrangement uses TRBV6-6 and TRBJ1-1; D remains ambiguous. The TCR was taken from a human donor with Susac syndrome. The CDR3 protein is CAITLMGEAFF. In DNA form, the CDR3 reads TGTGCCATCACGCTAATGGGTGAAGCTTTCTTT.